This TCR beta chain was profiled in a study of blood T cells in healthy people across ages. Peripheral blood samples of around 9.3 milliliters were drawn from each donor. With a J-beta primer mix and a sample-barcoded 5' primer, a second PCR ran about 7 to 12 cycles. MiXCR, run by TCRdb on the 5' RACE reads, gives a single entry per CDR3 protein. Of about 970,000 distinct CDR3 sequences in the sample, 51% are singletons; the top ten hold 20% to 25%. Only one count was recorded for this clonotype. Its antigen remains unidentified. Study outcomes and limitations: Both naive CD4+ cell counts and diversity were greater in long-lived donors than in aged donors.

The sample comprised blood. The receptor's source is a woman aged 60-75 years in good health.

The CDR3 coding sequence is TGTGCCAGCAGCGTTAGCGGGAGTAGCGCCTACGAGCAGTACTTC. Protein: CASSVSGSSAYEQYF. V usage is TRBV11-2 and J usage is TRBJ2-7; 9 nucleotides match TRBD2. The CDR3 extends over 15 amino acids. The V gene end was trimmed by 5 bases and the J gene end by 2 bases; junction bases not matched to a gene: 7. CDR1 is SGHAT and CDR2 is FQNNGV in the germline V gene.